This is a list of T cell receptor beta chains from one sample in a study of cytomegalovirus exposure and HLA in healthy donors. Data came from immunoSEQ multiplex PCR; TCRdb stores just in-frame clones and leaves some out. The sample shows 50,000 to 70,000 clones, around 81% of them seen only once. Sequenced material: PBMCs. These TCRs come from a male donor in good health and CMV-seronegative. Each CDR3 is given with its conserved first and last residue. Each record gives: V gene, D gene, J gene, clone size, CDR3 DNA, CDR3 protein. The D gene is left open where the match is weak. Expanded clones are given a class, and other clones once, few, many or no size at all.

v_call: TRBV11-2
d_call: TRBD2
j_call: TRBJ2-3
clone_size: .
cdr3_nt: TGTGCCAGCAGTCAAAGCGGGAGACGCACAGATACGCAGTATTTT
cdr3_aa: CASSQSGRRTDTQYF

v_call: TRBV29-1
d_call: .
j_call: TRBJ1-1
clone_size: .
cdr3_nt: TGCAGCGTTGATCCAACAGGTAGGAACACTGAAGCTTTCTTT
cdr3_aa: CSVDPTGRNTEAFF

v_call: TRBV14
d_call: .
j_call: TRBJ1-2
clone_size: .
cdr3_nt: TGTGCCAGCAGCCAAGATCGGGGAGGCTACACCTTC
cdr3_aa: CASSQDRGGYTF

v_call: TRBV6-6
d_call: TRBD1
j_call: TRBJ2-2
clone_size: .
cdr3_nt: TGTGCCAGCAGTCCGACAGGGGTTAATCCCGGGGAGCTGTTTTTT
cdr3_aa: CASSPTGVNPGELFF

v_call: TRBV6-5
d_call: .
j_call: TRBJ2-7
clone_size: .
cdr3_nt: TGTGCCGGCAGTTCCCAGCGCTACGAGCAGTACTTC
cdr3_aa: CAGSSQRYEQYF

v_call: TRBV4-3
d_call: TRBD1
j_call: TRBJ1-2
clone_size: few
cdr3_nt: TGCGCCAGCAGCCACCCTAATAGGGGGCCTAACTATGGCTACACCTTC
cdr3_aa: CASSHPNRGPNYGYTF

v_call: TRBV27
d_call: .
j_call: TRBJ2-6
clone_size: .
cdr3_nt: TGTGCCAGCAGTTGGACTGTATCTGGGGCCAACGTCCTGACTTTC
cdr3_aa: CASSWTVSGANVLTF

v_call: TRBV21-1
d_call: .
j_call: TRBJ2-2
clone_size: .
cdr3_nt: TGTGCCAGCAGCAAAGACGGCAGGGGGAACACCGGGGAGCTGTTTTTT
cdr3_aa: CASSKDGRGNTGELFF

v_call: TRBV12-5
d_call: .
j_call: TRBJ2-3
clone_size: .
cdr3_nt: TGTGCTAGTGGTTTGCTTCCTAGTACCCCACAGGGTCGAACGCCCACAGATACGCAGTATTTT
cdr3_aa: CASGLLPSTPQGRTPTDTQYF

v_call: TRBV7-3
d_call: .
j_call: TRBJ2-4
clone_size: .
cdr3_nt: TGTGCCAGCAGCTTAGGGGGGAGGGGGAACATTCAGTACTTC
cdr3_aa: CASSLGGRGNIQYF

v_call: TRBV19
d_call: .
j_call: TRBJ1-2
clone_size: .
cdr3_nt: TGTGCCAGTAGTATAGTGAACAGGCGAGACTATGGCTACACCTTC
cdr3_aa: CASSIVNRRDYGYTF

v_call: TRBV4-1
d_call: TRBD1
j_call: TRBJ2-1
clone_size: once
cdr3_nt: TGCGCCAGCAGCCAAGACGGGACAGGGAAGTACAATGAGCAGTTCTTC
cdr3_aa: CASSQDGTGKYNEQFF

v_call: TRBV30
d_call: TRBD2
j_call: TRBJ2-5
clone_size: .
cdr3_nt: TGTGCCTGGGCCGTGGGAGGGCAGGAGACCCAGTACTTC
cdr3_aa: CAWAVGGQETQYF

v_call: TRBV15
d_call: .
j_call: TRBJ2-3
clone_size: .
cdr3_nt: TGTGCCACCAGCAGATCAGGGATTCTCGATACGCAGTATTTT
cdr3_aa: CATSRSGILDTQYF

v_call: TRBV6-5
d_call: TRBD1
j_call: TRBJ2-7
clone_size: few
cdr3_nt: TGTGCCAGCAGTTACCGGGACAGGCCCCCCTACGAGCAGTACTTC
cdr3_aa: CASSYRDRPPYEQYF

v_call: TRBV5-6
d_call: .
j_call: TRBJ1-5
clone_size: .
cdr3_nt: TGTGCCAGCAGCTTAAAGGCCGGAAGGGGTCGAGGGAGGCAGCCCCAGCATTTT
cdr3_aa: CASSLKAGRGRGRQPQHF

v_call: TRBV21-1
d_call: .
j_call: TRBJ1-2
clone_size: .
cdr3_nt: TGTGCCAGCAGCAAAGAAGGCCCAGGGGACTATGGCTACACCTTC
cdr3_aa: CASSKEGPGDYGYTF

v_call: TRBV9
d_call: TRBD2
j_call: TRBJ2-1
clone_size: .
cdr3_nt: TGTGCCAGCAGCGAGAGACTAGCGGGGGGCGATGAGCAGTTCTTC
cdr3_aa: CASSERLAGGDEQFF

v_call: TRBV10-3
d_call: TRBD1
j_call: TRBJ1-1
clone_size: .
cdr3_nt: TGTGCCATCAGTGTGAGACAGGGGAACACTGAAGCTTTCTTT
cdr3_aa: CAISVRQGNTEAFF

v_call: TRBV4-3
d_call: TRBD1
j_call: TRBJ1-4
clone_size: .
cdr3_nt: TGCGCCAGCAGCCATGAAGGGGGCCCAAATGAAAAACTGTTTTTT
cdr3_aa: CASSHEGGPNEKLFF

v_call: TRBV4-1
d_call: TRBD1
j_call: TRBJ2-2
clone_size: few
cdr3_nt: TGCGCCAGCACCAGCAGGGGGACCGGCGGGGAGCTGTTTTTT
cdr3_aa: CASTSRGTGGELFF

v_call: TRBV27
d_call: .
j_call: TRBJ2-7
clone_size: once
cdr3_nt: TGTGCCAGCAGTCCAGGACAGGAGCAGTACTTC
cdr3_aa: CASSPGQEQYF

v_call: TRBV11-2
d_call: TRBD2
j_call: TRBJ2-7
clone_size: .
cdr3_nt: TGTGCCAGCAGCTTAAGGGCGGGGGGTTACGAGCAGTACTTC
cdr3_aa: CASSLRAGGYEQYF

v_call: TRBV19
d_call: .
j_call: TRBJ2-7
clone_size: .
cdr3_nt: TGTGCCAGTAGTAAGTCCGACAGCCTTCAGGAGCAGTACTTC
cdr3_aa: CASSKSDSLQEQYF

v_call: TRBV4-3
d_call: TRBD1
j_call: TRBJ2-5
clone_size: .
cdr3_nt: TGCGCCAGCAGCCAAGGGGTGGCGACAGGGGGAGAGACCCAGTACTTC
cdr3_aa: CASSQGVATGGETQYF

v_call: TRBV19
d_call: .
j_call: TRBJ2-1
clone_size: .
cdr3_nt: TGTGCCAGTAGTACCTTATCCTACAATGAGCAGTTCTTC
cdr3_aa: CASSTLSYNEQFF

v_call: TRBV6-6
d_call: .
j_call: TRBJ1-1
clone_size: few
cdr3_nt: TGTGCCAGCAGGAACAGGGAGGGTGAAGCTTTCTTT
cdr3_aa: CASRNREGEAFF

v_call: TRBV25-1
d_call: .
j_call: TRBJ1-5
clone_size: .
cdr3_nt: TGTGCCAGCAGGCAAAACGGGTTTGGTGATCAGCCCCAGCATTTT
cdr3_aa: CASRQNGFGDQPQHF

v_call: TRBV6-5
d_call: .
j_call: TRBJ1-1
clone_size: .
cdr3_nt: TGTGCCAGCAGTTACCGGACAGCTAACACTGAAGCTTTCTTT
cdr3_aa: CASSYRTANTEAFF

v_call: TRBV10-3
d_call: .
j_call: TRBJ1-5
clone_size: .
cdr3_nt: TGTGCCATCAGTGAGTCGAAAGGGGGGGAGGGCAATCAGCCCCAGCATTTT
cdr3_aa: CAISESKGGEGNQPQHF

v_call: TRBV19
d_call: .
j_call: TRBJ1-1
clone_size: .
cdr3_nt: TGTGCCAGTAGTATAGCAGCAGGGGCAGGGACTGAAGCTTTCTTT
cdr3_aa: CASSIAAGAGTEAFF

v_call: TRBV5-4
d_call: .
j_call: TRBJ1-1
clone_size: .
cdr3_nt: TGTGCCAGCAGCCGCGGTACCCCGGGGAACACTGAAGCTTTCTTT
cdr3_aa: CASSRGTPGNTEAFF

v_call: TRBV6-5
d_call: .
j_call: TRBJ1-5
clone_size: few
cdr3_nt: TGTGCCAGCGGCAGGCAGAATCAGCCCCAGCATTTT
cdr3_aa: CASGRQNQPQHF

v_call: TRBV7-6
d_call: .
j_call: TRBJ2-7
clone_size: .
cdr3_nt: TGTGCCAGCAGCTTAAGGGCAGGGAACACCTACGAGCAGTACTTC
cdr3_aa: CASSLRAGNTYEQYF

v_call: TRBV4-3
d_call: .
j_call: TRBJ1-2
clone_size: few
cdr3_nt: TGCGCCAGCAGCCAAGATATGCGGATTGCTAACTATGGCTACACCTTC
cdr3_aa: CASSQDMRIANYGYTF

v_call: TRBV5-4
d_call: .
j_call: TRBJ1-1
clone_size: .
cdr3_nt: TGTGCCAGCAGCTTGGAGGGGGTTACCTTCACTGAAGCTTTCTTT
cdr3_aa: CASSLEGVTFTEAFF

v_call: TRBV29-1
d_call: .
j_call: TRBJ1-2
clone_size: .
cdr3_nt: TGCAGCGTTGATGACCGGGACTTTGGTGGCTACACCTTC
cdr3_aa: CSVDDRDFGGYTF

v_call: TRBV19
d_call: .
j_call: TRBJ2-1
clone_size: .
cdr3_nt: TGTGCCAGTAGCTCCGCGGACACATACAATGAGCAGTTCTTC
cdr3_aa: CASSSADTYNEQFF

v_call: TRBV5-6
d_call: .
j_call: TRBJ1-2
clone_size: .
cdr3_nt: TGTGCCAGCAGCTCAGCCCGGGGATCTGATGGCTACACCTTC
cdr3_aa: CASSSARGSDGYTF

v_call: TRBV9
d_call: TRBD1
j_call: TRBJ2-1
clone_size: .
cdr3_nt: TGTGCCAGCAGCTTTTTGACAGGGGTGAGTGAGCAGTTCTTC
cdr3_aa: CASSFLTGVSEQFF

v_call: TRBV7-2
d_call: TRBD2
j_call: TRBJ2-1
clone_size: few
cdr3_nt: TGTGCCAGCAGCTTCAGCGGGGGTGCATACAATGAGCAGTTCTTC
cdr3_aa: CASSFSGGAYNEQFF

v_call: TRBV7-8
d_call: TRBD1
j_call: TRBJ2-7
clone_size: .
cdr3_nt: TGTGCCAGCAGCCTCAGACAGGGAAGATCCTACGAGCAGTACTTC
cdr3_aa: CASSLRQGRSYEQYF

v_call: TRBV5-1
d_call: .
j_call: TRBJ1-2
clone_size: .
cdr3_nt: TGCGCCAGCAGCGATACAGGGTTCCCCTATGGCTACACCTTC
cdr3_aa: CASSDTGFPYGYTF

v_call: TRBV10-3
d_call: TRBD1
j_call: TRBJ2-3
clone_size: .
cdr3_nt: TGTGCCATCAGCGGGACAGGGGGTATAGATACGCAGTATTTT
cdr3_aa: CAISGTGGIDTQYF

v_call: TRBV4-3
d_call: .
j_call: TRBJ1-5
clone_size: .
cdr3_nt: TGCGCCAGCAGCCAAGTGGGCAGCAATCAGCCCCAGCATTTT
cdr3_aa: CASSQVGSNQPQHF

v_call: TRBV7-9
d_call: .
j_call: TRBJ1-1
clone_size: .
cdr3_nt: TGTGCCAGCAGATTCACAGGGAACACTGAAGCTTTCTTT
cdr3_aa: CASRFTGNTEAFF

v_call: TRBV4-1
d_call: TRBD2
j_call: TRBJ2-1
clone_size: once
cdr3_nt: TGCGCCAGCAGCCAAGATCTCACTAGCGGGGGGAACAATGAGCAGTTCTTC
cdr3_aa: CASSQDLTSGGNNEQFF

v_call: TRBV11-3
d_call: TRBD1
j_call: TRBJ2-7
clone_size: .
cdr3_nt: TGTGCCAGCAGCTTAAGGGCAGGGGGAGAGCAGTACTTC
cdr3_aa: CASSLRAGGEQYF

v_call: TRBV29-1
d_call: .
j_call: TRBJ1-2
clone_size: .
cdr3_nt: TGCAGCGTTGTCATCCCCCGGGAAAACTATGGCTACACCTTC
cdr3_aa: CSVVIPRENYGYTF

v_call: TRBV4-1
d_call: TRBD2
j_call: TRBJ2-2
clone_size: .
cdr3_nt: TGCGCCAGCAGCCAAGATCTTGCGGGGGGTAACACCGGGGAGCTGTTTTTT
cdr3_aa: CASSQDLAGGNTGELFF

v_call: TRBV4-3
d_call: TRBD1
j_call: TRBJ2-3
clone_size: .
cdr3_nt: TGCGCCAGCAGCCAAGATCCCTTCCGGGACAGGAGAAAGTATTTT
cdr3_aa: CASSQDPFRDRRKYF

v_call: TRBV7-9
d_call: .
j_call: TRBJ1-5
clone_size: once
cdr3_nt: TGTGCCAGCAGCTTCAGCGCACAGGGCGGGCAGCCCCAGCATTTT
cdr3_aa: CASSFSAQGGQPQHF

v_call: TRBV2
d_call: .
j_call: TRBJ2-3
clone_size: .
cdr3_nt: TGTGCCAGCAGTGCGGGCAGGGCGCGTACAGATACGCAGTATTTT
cdr3_aa: CASSAGRARTDTQYF

v_call: TRBV30
d_call: TRBD1
j_call: TRBJ1-1
clone_size: few
cdr3_nt: TGTGCCTGGAGTGTTGGACAGGGGAGTACTGAAGCTTTCTTT
cdr3_aa: CAWSVGQGSTEAFF

v_call: TRBV28
d_call: .
j_call: TRBJ1-1
clone_size: few
cdr3_nt: TGTGCCAGTACACGGAGAAACACTGAAGCTTTCTTT
cdr3_aa: CASTRRNTEAFF

v_call: TRBV4-3
d_call: TRBD1
j_call: TRBJ2-7
clone_size: .
cdr3_nt: TGCGCCAGCAGCCGACGATTGGAGACAGGGACCTCCCCGGAGCAGTACTTC
cdr3_aa: CASSRRLETGTSPEQYF

v_call: TRBV7-2
d_call: .
j_call: TRBJ1-1
clone_size: once
cdr3_nt: TGTGCCAGCAGCGAGGTGGGAGAAGGGACTGAAGCTTTCTTT
cdr3_aa: CASSEVGEGTEAFF

v_call: TRBV7-9
d_call: TRBD1
j_call: TRBJ2-6
clone_size: .
cdr3_nt: TGTGCCAGCAGCTTAGCTCGGGGACAGGGGAATGGGGCCAACGTCCTGACTTTC
cdr3_aa: CASSLARGQGNGANVLTF